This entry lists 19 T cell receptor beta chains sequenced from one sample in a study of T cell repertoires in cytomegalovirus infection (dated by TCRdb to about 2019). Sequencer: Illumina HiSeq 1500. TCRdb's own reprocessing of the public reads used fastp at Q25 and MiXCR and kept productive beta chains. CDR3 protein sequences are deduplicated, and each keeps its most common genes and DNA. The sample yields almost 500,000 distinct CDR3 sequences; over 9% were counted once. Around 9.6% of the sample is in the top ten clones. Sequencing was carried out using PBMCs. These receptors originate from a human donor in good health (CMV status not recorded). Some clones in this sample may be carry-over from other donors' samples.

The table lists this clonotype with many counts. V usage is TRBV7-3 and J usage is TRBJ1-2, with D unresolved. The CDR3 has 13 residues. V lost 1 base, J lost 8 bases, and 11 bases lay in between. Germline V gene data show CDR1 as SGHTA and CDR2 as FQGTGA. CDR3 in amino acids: CASSLIPLKGYTF. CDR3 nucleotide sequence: TGTGCCAGCAGCTTAATCCCTCTCAAGGGCTACACCTTC.

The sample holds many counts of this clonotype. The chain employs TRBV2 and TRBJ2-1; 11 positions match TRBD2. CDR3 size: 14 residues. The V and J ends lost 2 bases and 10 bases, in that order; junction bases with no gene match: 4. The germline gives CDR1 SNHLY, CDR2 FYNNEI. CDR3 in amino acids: CASSETSGRIEQFF. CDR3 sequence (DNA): TGTGCCAGCAGTGAAACTAGCGGGAGAATCGAGCAGTTCTTC.

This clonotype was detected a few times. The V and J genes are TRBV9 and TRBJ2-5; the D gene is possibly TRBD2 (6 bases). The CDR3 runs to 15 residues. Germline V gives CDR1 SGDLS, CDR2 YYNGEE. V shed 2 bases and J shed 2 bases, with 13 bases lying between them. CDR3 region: CASSVGAGPQETQYF. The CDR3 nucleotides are TGTGCCAGCAGCGTTGGGGCGGGGCCTCAAGAGACCCAGTACTTC. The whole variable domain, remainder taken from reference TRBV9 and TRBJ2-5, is DSGVTQTPKHLITATGQRVTLRCSPRSGDLSVYWYQQSLDQGLQFLIQYYNGEERAKGNILERFSAQQFPDLHSELNLSSLELGDSALYFCASSVGAGPQETQYFGPGTRLLVL.

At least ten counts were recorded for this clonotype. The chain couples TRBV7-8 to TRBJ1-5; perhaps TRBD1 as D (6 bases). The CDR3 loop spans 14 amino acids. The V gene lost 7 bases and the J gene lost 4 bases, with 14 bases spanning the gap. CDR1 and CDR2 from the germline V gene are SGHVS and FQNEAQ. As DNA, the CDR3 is TGTGCCAGCACCCCGCAGGGGATGAATCAGCCCCAGCATTTT. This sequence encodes CASTPQGMNQPQHF.

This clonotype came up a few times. This CDR3 is CAWSSSNEQFF. The CDR3 region has the DNA TGTGCCTGGAGTTCCAGTAATGAGCAGTTCTTC. The chain is built from TRBV30 and TRBJ2-1; no firm D call. Germline V gene lookup returns CDR1 GTSNPN and CDR2 SVGIG (reference sequence). V was trimmed by 2 bases and J by 7 bases, leaving 6 bases between them. CDR3 length: 11 amino acids.

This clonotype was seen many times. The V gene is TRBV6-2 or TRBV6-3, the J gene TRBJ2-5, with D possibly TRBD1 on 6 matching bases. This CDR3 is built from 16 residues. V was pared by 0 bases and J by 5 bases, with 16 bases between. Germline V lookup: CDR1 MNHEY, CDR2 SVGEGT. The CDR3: CASSYSPQQGWETQYF. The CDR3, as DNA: TGTGCCAGCAGTTACTCCCCTCAACAGGGCTGGGAGACCCAGTACTTC.

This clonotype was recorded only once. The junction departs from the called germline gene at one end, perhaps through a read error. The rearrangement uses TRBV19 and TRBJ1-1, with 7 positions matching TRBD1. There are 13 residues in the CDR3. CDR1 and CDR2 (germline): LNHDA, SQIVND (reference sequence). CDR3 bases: TGTACCAGTAGTGCCACAGGGGTCACTGAAGCTTTCTTT. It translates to CTSSATGVTEAFF.

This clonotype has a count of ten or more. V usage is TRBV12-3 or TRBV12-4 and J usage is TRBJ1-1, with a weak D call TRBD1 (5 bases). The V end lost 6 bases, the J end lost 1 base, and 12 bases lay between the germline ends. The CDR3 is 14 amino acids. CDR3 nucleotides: TGTGCCAGCAGACAGGCGGGGAGGAACACTGAAGCTTTCTTT. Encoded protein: CASRQAGRNTEAFF.

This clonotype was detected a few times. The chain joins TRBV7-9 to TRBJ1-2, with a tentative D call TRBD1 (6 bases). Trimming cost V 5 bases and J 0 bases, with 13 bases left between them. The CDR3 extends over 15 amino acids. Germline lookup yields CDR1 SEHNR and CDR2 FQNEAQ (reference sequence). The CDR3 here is CASSPQGGANYGYTF. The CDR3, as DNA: TGTGCCAGCAGCCCCCAAGGGGGAGCTAACTATGGCTACACCTTC.

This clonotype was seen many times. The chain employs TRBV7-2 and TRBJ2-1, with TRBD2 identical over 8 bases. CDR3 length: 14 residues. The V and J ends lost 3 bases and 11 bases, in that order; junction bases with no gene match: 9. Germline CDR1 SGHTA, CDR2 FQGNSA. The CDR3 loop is CASSLGLGGRKQFF. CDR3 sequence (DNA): TGTGCCAGCAGCTTGGGACTAGGGGGGCGGAAGCAGTTCTTC.

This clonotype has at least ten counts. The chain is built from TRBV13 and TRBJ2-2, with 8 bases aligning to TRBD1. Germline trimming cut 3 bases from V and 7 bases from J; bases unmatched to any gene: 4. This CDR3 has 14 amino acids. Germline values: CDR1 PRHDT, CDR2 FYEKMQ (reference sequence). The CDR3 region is CASSFFRGHGELFF. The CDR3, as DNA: TGTGCCAGCAGCTTCTTCAGGGGGCACGGGGAGCTGTTTTTT.

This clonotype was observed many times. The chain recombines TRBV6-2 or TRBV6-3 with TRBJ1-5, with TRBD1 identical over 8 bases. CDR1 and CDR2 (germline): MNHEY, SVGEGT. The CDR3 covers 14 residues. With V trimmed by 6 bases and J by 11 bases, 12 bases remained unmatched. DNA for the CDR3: TGTGCCAGCAGCCCGACAGGGGCCCTAGTGGCCCAGCATTTT. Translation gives CASSPTGALVAQHF.

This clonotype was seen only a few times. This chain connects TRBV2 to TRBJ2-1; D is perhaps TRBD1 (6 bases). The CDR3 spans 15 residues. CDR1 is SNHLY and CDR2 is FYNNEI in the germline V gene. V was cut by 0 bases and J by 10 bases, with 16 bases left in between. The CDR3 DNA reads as TGTGCCAGCAGTGAAGCGCTTCAGTTCGGGACAGAGCAGTTCTTC. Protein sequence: CASSEALQFGTEQFF.

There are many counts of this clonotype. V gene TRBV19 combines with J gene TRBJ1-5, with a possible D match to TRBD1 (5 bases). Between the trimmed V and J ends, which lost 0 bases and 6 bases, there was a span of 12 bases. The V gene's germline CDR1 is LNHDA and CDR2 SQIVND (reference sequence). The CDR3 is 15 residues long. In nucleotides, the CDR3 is TGTGCCAGTAGTATAGATGGAGCAGGGAGTCAGCCCCAGCATTTT. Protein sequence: CASSIDGAGSQPQHF.

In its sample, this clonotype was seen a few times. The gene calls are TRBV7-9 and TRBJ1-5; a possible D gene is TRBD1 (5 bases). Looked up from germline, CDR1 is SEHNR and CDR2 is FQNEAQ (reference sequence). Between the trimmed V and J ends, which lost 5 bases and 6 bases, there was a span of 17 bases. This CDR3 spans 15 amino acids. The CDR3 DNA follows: TGTGCCAGCAGCCCCCCGGGTGGGGGGAGTCAGCCCCAGCATTTT. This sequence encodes CASSPPGGGSQPQHF.

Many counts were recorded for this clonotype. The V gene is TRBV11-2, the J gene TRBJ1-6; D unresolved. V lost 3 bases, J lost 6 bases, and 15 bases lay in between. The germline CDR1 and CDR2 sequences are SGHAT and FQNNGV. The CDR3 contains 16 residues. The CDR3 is CASSFWIPVGNSPLHF. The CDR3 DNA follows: TGTGCCAGCAGCTTCTGGATACCTGTCGGTAATTCACCCCTCCACTTT.

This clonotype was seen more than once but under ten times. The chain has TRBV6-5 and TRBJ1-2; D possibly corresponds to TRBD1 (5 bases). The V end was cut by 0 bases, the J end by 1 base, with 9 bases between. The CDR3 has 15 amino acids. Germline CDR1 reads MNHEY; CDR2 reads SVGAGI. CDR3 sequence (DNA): TGTGCCAGCAGTTACTCCCAGGGAGGTAACTATGGCTACACCTTC. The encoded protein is CASSYSQGGNYGYTF.

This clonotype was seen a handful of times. The CDR3 DNA sequence: TGCAGCGTTGAGGGGGGCGCATTAAATGAGCAGTTCTTC. This translates into CSVEGGALNEQFF. V gene TRBV29-1 combines with J gene TRBJ2-1; D is perhaps TRBD1 or TRBD2 (6 bases each). CDR1 and CDR2 (germline): SQVTM, ANQGSEA. The CDR3 runs to 13 residues. V was shortened by 3 bases and J by 7 bases, with 13 bases between the two germline ends.

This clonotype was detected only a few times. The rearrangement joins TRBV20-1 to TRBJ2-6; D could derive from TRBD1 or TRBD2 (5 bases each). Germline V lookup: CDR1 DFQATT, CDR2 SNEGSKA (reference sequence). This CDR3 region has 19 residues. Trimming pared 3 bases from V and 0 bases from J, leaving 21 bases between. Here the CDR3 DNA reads TGCAGTGCTAGGTTCCGAGGGACGGGTGAAGCCTCTGGGGCCAACGTCCTGACTTTC. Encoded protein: CSARFRGTGEASGANVLTF.